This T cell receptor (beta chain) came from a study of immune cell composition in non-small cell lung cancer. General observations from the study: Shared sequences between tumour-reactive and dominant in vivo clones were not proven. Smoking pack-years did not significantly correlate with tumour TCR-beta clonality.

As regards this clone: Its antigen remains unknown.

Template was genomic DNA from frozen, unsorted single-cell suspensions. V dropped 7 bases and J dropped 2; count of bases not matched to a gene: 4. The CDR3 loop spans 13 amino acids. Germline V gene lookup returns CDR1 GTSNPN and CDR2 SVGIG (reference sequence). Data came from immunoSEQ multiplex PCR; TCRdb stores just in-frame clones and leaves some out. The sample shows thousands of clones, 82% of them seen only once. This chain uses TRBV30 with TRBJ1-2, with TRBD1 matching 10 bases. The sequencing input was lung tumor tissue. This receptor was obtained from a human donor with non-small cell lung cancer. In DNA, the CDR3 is TGTGCCTCCACGGACAGGGGGAACTATGGCTACACCTTC. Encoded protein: CASTDRGNYGYTF.